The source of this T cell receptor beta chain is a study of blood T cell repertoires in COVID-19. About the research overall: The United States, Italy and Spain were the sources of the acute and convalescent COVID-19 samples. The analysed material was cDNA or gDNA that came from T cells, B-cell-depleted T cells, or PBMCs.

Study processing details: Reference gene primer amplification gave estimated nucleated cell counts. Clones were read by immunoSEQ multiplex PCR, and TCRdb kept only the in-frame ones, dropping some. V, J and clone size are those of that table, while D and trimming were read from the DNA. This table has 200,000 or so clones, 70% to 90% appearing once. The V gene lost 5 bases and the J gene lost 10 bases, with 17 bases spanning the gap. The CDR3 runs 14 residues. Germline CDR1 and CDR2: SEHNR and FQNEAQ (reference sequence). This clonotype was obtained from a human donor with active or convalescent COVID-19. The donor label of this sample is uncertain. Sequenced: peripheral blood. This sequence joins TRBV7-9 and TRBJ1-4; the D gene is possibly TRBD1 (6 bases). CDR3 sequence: CASSHENRVGKLFF. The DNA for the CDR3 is TGTGCCAGCAGCCACGAAAACAGGGTAGGAAAACTGTTTTTT.